Below, 9 T cell receptor beta chains from the same sample are listed, as sequenced in a study of blood T cell repertoires in COVID-19 (dated by TCRdb to about 2020). The receptor library was made with the immunoSEQ multiplex PCR assay. Sourced from immuneACCESS, this table was stored by TCRdb with only in-frame sequences that have V and J called. A share of the clones is absent; for the studies checked, an unresolved V gene accounts for under half, and the remainder has no known explanation. The sample table records over 140,000 clones; more than 65% of these occur just once. The ten largest account for approximately 3.9% of the sample. Material: peripheral blood. Receptors were obtained from a woman in her sixties with acute or convalescent COVID-19.

This clone was picked up one time. J is TRBJ2-1 and V is TRBV21-1; the D call of TRBD1 is as the table states it, not checked on the DNA. TRBV21-1 is a listed pseudogene. The CDR3 is made up of 12 amino acids. Here the CDR3 DNA reads TGTGCCAGCAGCAATTTTTCGGACAGGGGGGTCTTC. Residues: CASSNFSDRGVF.

In its sample, this clone was seen once. This chain connects TRBV3-1 (or the pseudogene TRBV3-2) to TRBJ2-7; 7 bases agree with TRBD1. This CDR3 is 15 amino acids long. J gave up 4 bases and V 1 base, and 7 bases lay outside the gene matches. The V gene's germline CDR1 is LGHDT and CDR2 YNNKEL (reference sequence). CDR3 DNA: TGTGCCAGCAGCCAAGTCTTAGGCAGGGGGTACGAGCAGTACTTC. It translates to CASSQVLGRGYEQYF.

The chain carries TRBV28 and TRBJ2-2; 11 bases align to TRBD1. Germline CDR1 is MDHEN and CDR2 is SYDVKM. There are 15 residues in the CDR3. The J segment lost 7 bases and the V segment lost 8 bases, leaving 9 bases of the junction unmatched. CDR3 sequence reads: CASSRDRGLGGELFF. CDR3 sequence (DNA): TGTGCCAGCTCCCGGGACAGGGGGTTGGGCGGGGAGCTGTTTTTT.

The genes are TRBV11-2 and TRBJ1-5, with TRBD1 matching 7 bases. The germline gives CDR1 SGHAT, CDR2 FQNNGV. This CDR3 region has 13 residues. The V and J ends lost 4 bases and 9 bases, in that order; junction bases with no gene match: 6. The DNA of the CDR3 is TGTGCCAGCAGCTCCCTTCAGGGGGGGCCCCAGCATTTT. This codes for CASSSLQGGPQHF.

The chain has TRBV7-9 and TRBJ2-3; 8 bases are shared with TRBD2. This CDR3 region has 13 residues. Germline V lookup: CDR1 SEHNR, CDR2 FQNEAQ (reference sequence). V trimming: 6 bases; J trimming: 4 bases; junction bases outside the gene matches: 3. CDR3 sequence: CASRPAGADTQYF. The CDR3 DNA reads TGTGCCAGCAGACCAGCGGGAGCAGATACGCAGTATTTT.

The gene calls are TRBV18 and TRBJ2-5; a weak D match, TRBD1 (5 bases). Per germline, CDR1 KGHSH and CDR2 LQKENI. Between the trimmed V and J ends, which lost 3 bases and 2 bases, there was a span of 7 bases. CDR3 size: 13 residues. The chain's CDR3 is CASSPQGQETQYF. The CDR3 DNA reads TGTGCCAGCTCACCCCAGGGACAAGAGACCCAGTACTTC.

This clone was seen a single time. The rearrangement uses TRBV28 and TRBJ2-1; D unresolved. The V gene lost 3 bases and the J gene lost 6 bases, with 6 bases spanning the gap. The CDR3 length is 12 residues. Germline loops: CDR1 MDHEN, CDR2 SYDVKM. Written as DNA, the CDR3 is TGTGCCAGCAGTTTGCCCGGCAATGAGCAGTTCTTC. It codes for CASSLPGNEQFF. Combining the CDR3 with reference TRBV28 and TRBJ2-1 gives the whole variable domain DVKVTQSSRYLVKRTGEKVFLECVQDMDHENMFWYRQDPGLGLRLIYFSYDVKMKEKGDIPEGYSVSREKKERFSLILESASTNQTSMYLCASSLPGNEQFFGPGTRLTVL.

The rearrangement uses TRBV5-1 and TRBJ2-3; TRBD1 matches at 11 bases. After removal of 5 bases from V and 4 bases from J, the junction contained 3 bases not matched to a gene. This CDR3 spans 14 amino acids. Germline values: CDR1 SGHRS, CDR2 YFSETQ. The CDR3 here is CASRRDRGADTQYF. The DNA of the CDR3 is TGCGCCAGCAGGAGGGACAGGGGGGCAGATACGCAGTATTTT. Full variable domain (rest looked up from reference TRBV5-1 and TRBJ2-3): KAGVTQTPRYLIKTRGQQVTLSCSPISGHRSVSWYQQTPGQGLQFLFEYFSETQRNKGNFPGRFSGRQFSNSRSEMNVSTLELGDSALYLCASRRDRGADTQYFGPGTRLTVL.

The V call is TRBV19, the J call TRBJ1-1; D gene unclear. Germline CDR1 reads LNHDA; CDR2 reads SQIVND (reference sequence). The CDR3 length is 15 residues. The V and J ends lost 3 bases and 0 bases respectively, with 11 bases between them. Here the CDR3 reads CASSISRGMNTEAFF. CDR3 coding DNA: TGTGCCAGTAGTATCTCCCGGGGTATGAACACTGAAGCTTTCTTT.